This paragraph reports one T cell receptor (beta chain). As yet, its antigen is unknown. The data stem from a study of shared clonotypes between healthy human individuals. Healthy HIV-negative adults with no recent acute infections or vaccinations were recruited as donors. Splitting the CD4+ cells yielded a CD45RA+ naive subset and a CD45RA-negative memory subset. Findings and limits, study-wide: Depth was large, yet rarefaction showed that sorted-subset sequencing was incomplete.

Source study methods: As immunoSEQ supplied junction-only sequences (without quality scores), filtering differed. TCRdb keeps only in-frame clones here, not all; method: immunoSEQ multiplex PCR. The V and J calls and the clone size are those of that table, but D and trimming were determined from the DNA. This sample has fewer than 1.4 million clones, with 70% to 80% found just once. The CDR3 covers 11 residues. CDR1 SGHVS and CDR2 FQNEAQ come from the germline V gene. V was trimmed by 5 bases and J by 7 bases, leaving 6 bases between them. This clonotype was sampled from a man younger than 35 in good health. Some clones in this sample may be carry-over from other donors' samples. This chain links TRBV7-8 with TRBJ2-1; D is unresolved. Input material: memory CD4+ T cells from PBMCs. Subset: CD45RA-negative fraction. CDR3 sequence: CASSPPNEQFF. The CDR3 DNA is TGTGCCAGCAGCCCGCCGAATGAGCAGTTCTTC.